The 26 T cell receptor beta chains below come from one sample, sequenced in a study of cytomegalovirus exposure and HLA in healthy donors. The primer mix had 60 Vbeta and 13 Jbeta primers. The data were produced by immunoSEQ multiplex PCR, yet TCRdb's version contains in-frame clones alone and is incomplete. The table lists about 94,000 clones, roughly 86% of them singletons. The sample taken for sequencing was PBMCs. The receptors were sampled from a human donor in good health.

The chain couples TRBV5-1 to TRBJ2-7; 9 bases map to TRBD1. After removal of 0 bases from V and 5 bases from J, the junction contained 3 bases not matched to a gene. Germline CDR1 SGHRS, CDR2 YFSETQ. This CDR3 spans 14 amino acids. CDR3 region: CASSLVTGGDEQYF. DNA of the CDR3: TGCGCCAGCAGCTTGGTCACAGGGGGCGACGAGCAGTACTTC. The full variable domain, its missing parts supplied by reference TRBV5-1 and TRBJ2-7, is KAGVTQTPRYLIKTRGQQVTLSCSPISGHRSVSWYQQTPGQGLQFLFEYFSETQRNKGNFPGRFSGRQFSNSRSEMNVSTLELGDSALYLCASSLVTGGDEQYFGPGTRLTVT.

The chain carries TRBV5-4 and TRBJ2-7, with D hard to call. The germline gives CDR1 SGHNT, CDR2 YYREEE (reference sequence). The CDR3 sequence is 13 residues long. V shed 2 bases and J shed 3 bases, with 9 bases lying between them. For the CDR3, the DNA is TGTGCCAGCAGCTTTGGGCAGGACTACGAGCAGTACTTC. Translation gives CASSFGQDYEQYF.

This clone showed up just once. CDR3 nucleotides: TGTGCCAGCAGTCAAAGGTCCGGGGTGGTTCAGCCCCAGCATTTT. It codes for CASSQRSGVVQPQHF. J is TRBJ1-5 and V is TRBV27; no definite D call. This CDR3 contains 15 residues. Germline V gene lookup returns CDR1 MNHEY and CDR2 SMNVEV (reference sequence). The V gene lost 5 bases and the J gene lost 6 bases, with 17 bases spanning the gap.

Written as DNA, the CDR3 is TGTGCCTGGGACAGGGGAAGGGTGAAGGGCTACACCTTC. This codes for CAWDRGRVKGYTF. V is TRBV30 and J is TRBJ1-2; 8 nucleotides agree with TRBD1. This CDR3 has 13 amino acids. V lost 5 bases and J lost 8; bases outside the gene matches: 10. Germline lookup yields CDR1 GTSNPN and CDR2 SVGIG (reference sequence).

This sequence joins TRBV18 and TRBJ2-5; D is ambiguous. Germline CDR1 reads KGHSH; CDR2 reads LQKENI. The CDR3 loop spans 14 amino acids. Trimming cost V 0 bases and J 5 bases, with 10 bases left between them. The CDR3 loop is CASSPPLDGETQYF. The CDR3 DNA reads TGTGCCAGCTCACCACCGCTAGACGGGGAGACCCAGTACTTC.

V usage is TRBV5-4 and J usage is TRBJ1-4, with 9 positions matching TRBD1. V dropped 4 bases and J dropped 7; count of bases not matched to a gene: 11. The CDR3 spans 16 residues. The germline V gene encodes CDR1 SGHNT and CDR2 YYREEE (reference sequence). The CDR3 DNA sequence: TGTGCCAGCAGCCTTACAGGGGGCGCGGGTGCTGAAAAACTGTTTTTT. Its protein is CASSLTGGAGAEKLFF.

The V gene is TRBV5-1, the J gene TRBJ2-1, with TRBD2 matching over 12 bases. Trimming removed 0 bases from V and 4 bases from J; junction bases left unmatched: 2. There are 16 residues in the CDR3. The germline V gene encodes CDR1 SGHRS and CDR2 YFSETQ. CDR3 amino acids: CASSLATSGGYNEQFF. In nucleotides, the CDR3 is TGCGCCAGCAGCTTGGCGACTAGCGGGGGATACAATGAGCAGTTCTTC. The variable domain in full, with the rest retrieved from reference TRBV5-1 and TRBJ2-1, is KAGVTQTPRYLIKTRGQQVTLSCSPISGHRSVSWYQQTPGQGLQFLFEYFSETQRNKGNFPGRFSGRQFSNSRSEMNVSTLELGDSALYLCASSLATSGGYNEQFFGPGTRLTVL.

The CDR3: CASRRTGTYEQYF. The CDR3 DNA sequence: TGTGCCAGCAGGAGGACAGGGACCTACGAGCAGTACTTC. The chain has TRBV6-1 and TRBJ2-7; 8 positions match TRBD1. V trimming: 6 bases; J trimming: 2 bases; junction bases outside the gene matches: 3. In germline, CDR1 is MNHNS, CDR2 SASEGT. The CDR3 is 13 amino acids.

The chain carries TRBV7-9 and TRBJ1-2; no clear D gene. Germline loops: CDR1 SEHNR, CDR2 FQNEAQ (reference sequence). This CDR3 is 13 amino acids long. The V end lost 3 bases, the J end lost 1 base, and 6 bases lay between the germline ends. DNA for the CDR3: TGTGCCAGCAGCTTTTCGGTTAACTATGGCTACACCTTC. Translating gives CASSFSVNYGYTF.

The sample holds a few counts of this clone. The gene calls are TRBV29-1 and TRBJ2-1; 7 positions agree with TRBD1. This CDR3 spans 13 amino acids. Trimming took 6 bases from V and 2 from J; bases not matched to a gene: 4. CDR1 is SQVTM, CDR2 ANQGSEA, per germline. The CDR3 is CSVQGDTYNEQFF. Here the CDR3 DNA reads TGCAGCGTGCAGGGGGACACCTACAATGAGCAGTTCTTC.

The rearrangement uses TRBV9 and TRBJ1-5, with TRBD1 matching 9 bases. Germline V lookup: CDR1 SGDLS, CDR2 YYNGEE. J lost 4 bases, V lost 3 bases, and 5 bases had no gene match. This CDR3 region has 15 residues. DNA for the CDR3: TGTGCCAGCAGCGAAACAGGGGGCGGGAATCAGCCCCAGCATTTT. Protein product: CASSETGGGNQPQHF.

The gene calls are TRBV5-1 and TRBJ1-6; tentative D call: TRBD1 (6 bases). Germline V gene data show CDR1 as SGHRS and CDR2 as YFSETQ. V was pared by 0 bases and J by 8 bases, with 12 bases between. This CDR3 contains 15 residues. The DNA for the CDR3 is TGCGCCAGCAGCTTGGACACAGGGCGGGATTCACCCCTCCACTTT. Translation gives CASSLDTGRDSPLHF.

The chain is built from TRBV6-1 and TRBJ2-3; TRBD1 matches at 7 bases. V gave up 1 base and J gave up 4 bases; unmatched junction bases: 2. The CDR3 totals 14 residues. CDR1 is MNHNS, CDR2 SASEGT, per germline. CDR3 region: CASSEGQGPDTQYF. As DNA, the CDR3 is TGTGCCAGCAGTGAAGGACAGGGCCCAGATACGCAGTATTTT.

The V gene is TRBV7-8, the J gene TRBJ2-6; 8 bases align to TRBD1. Unmatched junction bases numbered 4, after V lost 7 bases and J lost 2 bases. The CDR3 contains 15 residues. Germline CDR1 SGHVS, CDR2 FQNEAQ. The CDR3: CASNKQGAGANVLTF. As DNA, the CDR3 is TGTGCCAGCAACAAACAGGGGGCTGGGGCCAACGTCCTGACTTTC.

This chain connects TRBV5-6 to TRBJ2-5, with 9 positions matching TRBD2. Germline trimming cut 6 bases from V and 3 bases from J; bases unmatched to any gene: 6. CDR3 length: 14 amino acids. Germline V gene sequence: CDR1 SGHDT, CDR2 YYEEEE. The CDR3 nucleotides are TGTGCCAGCATCAGGCGGGGGGGAAAAGAGACCCAGTACTTC. The encoded protein is CASIRRGGKETQYF. Based on the CDR3 plus reference TRBV5-6 and TRBJ2-5, the full variable domain is DAGVTQSPTHLIKTRGQQVTLRCSPKSGHDTVSWYQQALGQGPQFIFQYYEEEERQRGNFPDRFSGHQFPNYSSELNVNALLLGDSALYLCASIRRGGKETQYFGPGTRLLVL.

The chain employs TRBV5-6 and TRBJ2-1, with D unclear. The germline V gene has CDR1 SGHDT and CDR2 YYEEEE. Deletions cut 4 bases from V and 1 base from J, with 12 bases between. This CDR3 spans 15 amino acids. CDR3 nucleotides: TGTGCCAGCAGCACGCCACTCGCGTCCTACAATGAGCAGTTCTTC. Translation gives CASSTPLASYNEQFF.

This clone was counted only a few times. CDR3 loop: CASSLEPGLEGETQYF. DNA of the CDR3: TGTGCCAGCAGCTTAGAGCCGGGACTAGAGGGGGAGACCCAGTACTTC. The genes are TRBV7-7 and TRBJ2-5; TRBD2 matches at 8 bases. Germline CDR1 is SSHAT and CDR2 is FNYEAQ (reference sequence). Unmatched junction bases numbered 9, after V lost 1 base and J lost 5 bases. This CDR3 region has 16 residues.

V gene TRBV7-3 combines with J gene TRBJ2-1; 7 positions agree with TRBD1. The CDR3 is made up of 16 amino acids. Germline V gives CDR1 SGHTA, CDR2 FQGTGA. Losses at the gene ends were 4 bases for V and 3 bases for J; bases not matched to a gene: 9. CDR3 in amino acids: CASSSPGTANYNEQFF. The CDR3 DNA is TGTGCCAGCAGCTCGCCGGGGACAGCCAACTACAATGAGCAGTTCTTC.

V usage is TRBV28 and J usage is TRBJ2-3, with 8 bases identical to TRBD1. Germline CDR1 MDHEN, CDR2 SYDVKM. The V segment lost 6 bases and the J segment 1 base; nucleotides outside the gene matches: 6. There are 15 residues in the CDR3. The CDR3: CASREQGVGTDTQYF. CDR3 nucleotides: TGTGCCAGCAGGGAACAGGGGGTAGGCACAGATACGCAGTATTTT.

This chain connects TRBV7-2 to TRBJ1-3; D possibly corresponds to TRBD1 (6 bases). The CDR3 spans 16 residues. Germline V gene lookup returns CDR1 SGHTA and CDR2 FQGNSA. The germline V and J ends were trimmed by 10 bases and 1 base, with 20 bases remaining between them. CDR3 sequence reads: CATAGQLSLSGNTIYF. DNA of the CDR3: TGTGCCACCGCAGGACAGCTTTCACTTTCTGGAAACACCATATATTTT.

The rearrangement uses TRBV30 and TRBJ1-5; a weak D match, TRBD1 (6 bases). CDR3 length: 15 amino acids. CDR1 and CDR2 (germline): GTSNPN, SVGIG (reference sequence). V lost 2 bases to trimming and J lost 4 bases, with 15 bases between them. CDR3 sequence: CAWSPPAGTNQPQHF. CDR3 nucleotides: TGTGCCTGGAGTCCTCCTGCCGGGACAAATCAGCCCCAGCATTTT.

This clone was counted only a few times. The chain recombines TRBV7-6 with TRBJ2-6, with TRBD2 as a possible D gene (6 bases). This CDR3 has 15 residues. Trimming cost V 3 bases and J 2 bases, with 8 bases left between them. Germline lookup yields CDR1 SGHVS and CDR2 FNYEAQ. The CDR3 nucleotides read TGTGCCAGCAGCTTGGGGGGAGCTGGGGCCAACGTCCTGACTTTC. It is translated as CASSLGGAGANVLTF.

V is TRBV10-3 and J is TRBJ1-2, with D possibly TRBD1 on 5 matching bases. This CDR3 contains 14 residues. Trimming removed 0 bases from V and 2 bases from J, with 7 bases in between. Germline CDR1 ENHRY, CDR2 SYGVKD. The CDR3 nucleotides are TGTGCCATCAGTGAGTCTGGGGGGAACTATGGCTACACCTTC. This encodes CAISESGGNYGYTF.

This clone was detected once. V gene TRBV14 combines with J gene TRBJ1-4, with D possibly TRBD1 on 6 matching bases. CDR3 length: 15 amino acids. In germline, CDR1 is SGHDN, CDR2 FVKESK. V was pared by 1 base and J by 8 bases, with 14 bases between. CDR3 nucleotide sequence: TGTGCCAGCAGCCAAGCCAGGGGCGCTCGAGAAAAACTGTTTTTT. This codes for CASSQARGAREKLFF.

This chain uses TRBV9 with TRBJ1-1, with D perhaps TRBD1 (5 bases). The CDR3 runs 17 residues. Trimming cost V 1 base and J 4 bases, with 20 bases left between them. From germline, CDR1 is SGDLS and CDR2 YYNGEE. The CDR3 is CASSVTILPSGSTEAFF. CDR3 coding DNA: TGTGCCAGCAGCGTAACAATCCTGCCCTCAGGGTCCACTGAAGCTTTCTTT.

The count of this clone is one. The J gene is TRBJ2-7, the V gene TRBV2; 7 positions agree with TRBD2. This CDR3 contains 16 residues. With V trimmed by 4 bases and J by 4 bases, 13 bases remained unmatched. Germline CDR1 reads SNHLY; CDR2 reads FYNNEI. For the CDR3, the DNA is TGTGCCAGCAGTGGGGATAGCGGGTGGGCCCTGTACGAGCAGTACTTC. Residues: CASSGDSGWALYEQYF.